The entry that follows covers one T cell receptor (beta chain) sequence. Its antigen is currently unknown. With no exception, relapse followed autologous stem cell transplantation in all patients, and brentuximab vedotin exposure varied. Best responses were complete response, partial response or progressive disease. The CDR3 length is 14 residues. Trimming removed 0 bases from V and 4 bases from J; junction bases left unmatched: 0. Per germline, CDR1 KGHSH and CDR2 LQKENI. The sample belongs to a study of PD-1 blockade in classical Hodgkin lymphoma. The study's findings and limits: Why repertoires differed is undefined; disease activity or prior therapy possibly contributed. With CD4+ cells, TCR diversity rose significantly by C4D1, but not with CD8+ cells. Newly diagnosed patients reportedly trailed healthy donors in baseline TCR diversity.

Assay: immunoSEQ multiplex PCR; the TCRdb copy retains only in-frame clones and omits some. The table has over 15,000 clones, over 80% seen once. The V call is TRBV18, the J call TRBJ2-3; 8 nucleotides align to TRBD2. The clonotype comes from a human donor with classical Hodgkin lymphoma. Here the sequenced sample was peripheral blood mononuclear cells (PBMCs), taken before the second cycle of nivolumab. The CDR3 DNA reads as TGTGCCAGCTCACCACCTAGCGGGGCAGATACGCAGTATTTT. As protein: CASSPPSGADTQYF.